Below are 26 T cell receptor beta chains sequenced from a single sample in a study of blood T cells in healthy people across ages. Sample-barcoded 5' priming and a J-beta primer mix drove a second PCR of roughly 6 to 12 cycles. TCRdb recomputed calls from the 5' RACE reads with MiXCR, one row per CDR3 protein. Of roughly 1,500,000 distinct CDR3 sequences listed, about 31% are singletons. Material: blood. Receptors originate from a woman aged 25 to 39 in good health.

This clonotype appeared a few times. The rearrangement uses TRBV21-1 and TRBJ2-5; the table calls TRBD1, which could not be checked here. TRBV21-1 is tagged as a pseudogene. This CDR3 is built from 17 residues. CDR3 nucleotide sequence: TGTGCCAGCAGCAAGATTCCGGGACAGGGGCTTGGAGAGACCCAGTACTTC. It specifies CASSKIPGQGLGETQYF.

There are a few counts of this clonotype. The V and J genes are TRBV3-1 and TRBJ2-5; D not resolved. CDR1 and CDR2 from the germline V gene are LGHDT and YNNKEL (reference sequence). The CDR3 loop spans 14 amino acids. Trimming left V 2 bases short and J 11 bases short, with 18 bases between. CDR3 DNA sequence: TGTGCCAGCAGCCAACTCTGGACCGGAGATCAGCAGTACTTC. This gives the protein CASSQLWTGDQQYF.

This CDR3 reads CASSQRTGGVEKLFF. The CDR3 DNA reads TGTGCCAGCAGCCAGAGGACAGGGGGCGTAGAAAAACTGTTTTTT. The chain combines TRBV3-1 with TRBJ1-4; 11 bases match TRBD1. The ends lost 3 bases at V and 8 bases at J; junction bases unmatched: 5. CDR1 and CDR2 from the germline V gene are LGHDT and YNNKEL (reference sequence). The CDR3 sequence is 15 residues long.

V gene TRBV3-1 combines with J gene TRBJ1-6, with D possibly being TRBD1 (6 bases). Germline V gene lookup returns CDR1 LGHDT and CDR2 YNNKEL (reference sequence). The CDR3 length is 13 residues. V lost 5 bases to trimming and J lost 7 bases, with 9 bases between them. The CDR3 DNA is TGTGCCAGCAGCTACGGACAGAATTCACCCCTCCACTTT. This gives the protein CASSYGQNSPLHF.

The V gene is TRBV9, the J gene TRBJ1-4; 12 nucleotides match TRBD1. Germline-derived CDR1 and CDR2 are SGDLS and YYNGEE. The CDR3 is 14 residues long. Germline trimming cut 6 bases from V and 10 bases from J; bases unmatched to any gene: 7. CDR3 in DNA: TGTGCCAGCACCGGGACAGGGGGCAGCGGAAAACTGTTTTTT. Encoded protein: CASTGTGGSGKLFF.

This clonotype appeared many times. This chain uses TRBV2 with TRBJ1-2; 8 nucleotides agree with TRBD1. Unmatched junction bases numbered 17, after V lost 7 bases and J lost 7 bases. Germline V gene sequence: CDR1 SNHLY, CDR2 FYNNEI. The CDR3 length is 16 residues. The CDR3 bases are TGTGCCAGCACGGGGGAGAACAGGGGGGGCCCACGTGGCTACACCTTC. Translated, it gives CASTGENRGGPRGYTF.

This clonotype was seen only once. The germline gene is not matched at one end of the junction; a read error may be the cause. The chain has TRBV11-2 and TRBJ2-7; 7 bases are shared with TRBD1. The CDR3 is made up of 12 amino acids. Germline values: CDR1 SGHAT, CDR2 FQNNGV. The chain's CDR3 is CTSSWDSDEQYF. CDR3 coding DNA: TGTACCAGCAGCTGGGACAGCGACGAGCAGTACTTC.

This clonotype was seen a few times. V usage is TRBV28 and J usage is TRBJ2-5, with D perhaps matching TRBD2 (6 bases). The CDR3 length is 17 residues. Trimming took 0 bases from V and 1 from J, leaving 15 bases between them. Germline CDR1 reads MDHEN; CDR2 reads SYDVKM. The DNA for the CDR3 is TGTGCCAGCAGTTTATGGGGACTGGGCAACCCCCAAGAGACCCAGTACTTC. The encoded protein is CASSLWGLGNPQETQYF.

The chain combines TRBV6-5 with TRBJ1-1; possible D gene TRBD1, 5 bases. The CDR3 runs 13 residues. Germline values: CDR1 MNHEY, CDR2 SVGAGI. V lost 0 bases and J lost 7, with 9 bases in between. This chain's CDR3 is CASSYSGVGEAFF. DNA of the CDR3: TGTGCCAGCAGTTACTCGGGGGTCGGTGAAGCTTTCTTT.

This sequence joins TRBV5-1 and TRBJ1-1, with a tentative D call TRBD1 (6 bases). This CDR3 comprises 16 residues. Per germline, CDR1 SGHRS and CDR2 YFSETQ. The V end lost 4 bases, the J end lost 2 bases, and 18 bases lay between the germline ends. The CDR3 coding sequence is TGCGCCAGCAGCCCGGGCCCCTTGACAGGAAACACTGAAGCTTTCTTT. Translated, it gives CASSPGPLTGNTEAFF.

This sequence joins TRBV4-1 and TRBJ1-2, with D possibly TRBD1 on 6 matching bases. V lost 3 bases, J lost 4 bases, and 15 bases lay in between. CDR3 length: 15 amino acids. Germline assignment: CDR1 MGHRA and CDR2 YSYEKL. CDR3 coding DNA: TGCGCCAGCAGCCAGACCCGGGACACTCTCTATGGCTACACCTTC. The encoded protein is CASSQTRDTLYGYTF.

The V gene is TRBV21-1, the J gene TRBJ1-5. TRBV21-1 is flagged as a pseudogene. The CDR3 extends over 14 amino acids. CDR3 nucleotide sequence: TGTGCCAGCAGCAGCCCCCCCGGCAATCAGCCCCAGCATTTT. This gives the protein CASSSPPGNQPQHF.

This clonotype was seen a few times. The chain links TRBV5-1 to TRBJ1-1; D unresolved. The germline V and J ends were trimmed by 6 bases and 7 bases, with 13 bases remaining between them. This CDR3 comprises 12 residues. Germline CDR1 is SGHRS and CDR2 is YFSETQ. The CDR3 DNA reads TGCGCCAGCATAACAGACCACAATGAAGCTTTCTTT. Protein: CASITDHNEAFF. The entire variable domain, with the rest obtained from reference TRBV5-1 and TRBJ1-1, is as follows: KAGVTQTPRYLIKTRGQQVTLSCSPISGHRSVSWYQQTPGQGLQFLFEYFSETQRNKGNFPGRFSGRQFSNSRSEMNVSTLELGDSALYLCASITDHNEAFFGQGTRLTVV.

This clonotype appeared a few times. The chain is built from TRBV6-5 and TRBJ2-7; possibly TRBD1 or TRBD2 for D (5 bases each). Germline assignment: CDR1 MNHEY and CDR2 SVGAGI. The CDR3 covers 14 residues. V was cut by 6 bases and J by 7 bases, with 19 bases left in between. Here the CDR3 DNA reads TGTGCCAGCAGCCGGGACGGTCGCTCGGGGGAGCAGTACTTC. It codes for CASSRDGRSGEQYF.

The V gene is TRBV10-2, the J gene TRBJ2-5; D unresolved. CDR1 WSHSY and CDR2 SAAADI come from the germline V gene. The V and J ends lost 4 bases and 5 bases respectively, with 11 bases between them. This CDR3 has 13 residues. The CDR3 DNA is TGCGCCAGCAGTGCTCGGGTTAGGGAGACCCAGTACTTC. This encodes CASSARVRETQYF.

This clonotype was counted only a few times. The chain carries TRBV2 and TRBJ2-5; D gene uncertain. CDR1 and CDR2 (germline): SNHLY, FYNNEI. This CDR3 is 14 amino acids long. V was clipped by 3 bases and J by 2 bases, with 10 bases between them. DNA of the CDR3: TGTGCCAGCAGTGATCCCCGGGTTCAAGAGACCCAGTACTTC. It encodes CASSDPRVQETQYF.

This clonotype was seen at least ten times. The CDR3 DNA reads as TGTGCCAGCTCGAGCGAGAGCGATACGCAGTATTTT. Translating gives CASSSESDTQYF. The chain recombines TRBV5-6 with TRBJ2-3; D ambiguous. CDR3 length: 12 residues. The V gene lost 7 bases and the J gene lost 6 bases, with 12 bases spanning the gap. Germline CDR1 and CDR2: SGHDT and YYEEEE.

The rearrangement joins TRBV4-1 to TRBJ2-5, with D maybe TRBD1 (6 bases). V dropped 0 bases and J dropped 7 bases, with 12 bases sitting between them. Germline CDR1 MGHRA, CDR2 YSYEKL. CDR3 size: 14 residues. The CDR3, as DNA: TGCGCCAGCAGCCAAGAGGCAGGGGTAGGGACCCAGTACTTC. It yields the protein CASSQEAGVGTQYF.

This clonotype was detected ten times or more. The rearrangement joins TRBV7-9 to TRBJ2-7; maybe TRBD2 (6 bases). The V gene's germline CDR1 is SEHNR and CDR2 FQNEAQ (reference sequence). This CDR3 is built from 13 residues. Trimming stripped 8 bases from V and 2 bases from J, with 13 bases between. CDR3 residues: CASEGGAAYEQYF. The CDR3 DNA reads TGTGCCAGCGAGGGCGGGGCGGCCTACGAGCAGTACTTC.

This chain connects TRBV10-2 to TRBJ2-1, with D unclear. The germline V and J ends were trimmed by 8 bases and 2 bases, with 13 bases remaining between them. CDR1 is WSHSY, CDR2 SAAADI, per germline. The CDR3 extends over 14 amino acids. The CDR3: CASSPGPPYNEQFF. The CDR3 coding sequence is TGCGCCAGCTCGCCGGGCCCACCCTACAATGAGCAGTTCTTC.

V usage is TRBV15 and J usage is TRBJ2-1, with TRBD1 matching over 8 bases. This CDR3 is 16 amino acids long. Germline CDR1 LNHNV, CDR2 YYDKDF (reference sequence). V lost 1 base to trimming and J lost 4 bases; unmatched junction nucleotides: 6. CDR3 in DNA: TGTGCCACCAGCAGAGTCAGGGGGCGTGATTACAATGAGCAGTTCTTC. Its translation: CATSRVRGRDYNEQFF. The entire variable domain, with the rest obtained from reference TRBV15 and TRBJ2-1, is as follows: DAMVIQNPRYQVTQFGKPVTLSCSQTLNHNVMYWYQQKSSQAPKLLFHYYDKDFNNEADTPDNFQSRRPNTSFCFLDIRSPGLGDTAMYLCATSRVRGRDYNEQFFGPGTRLTVL.

The CDR3 protein is CATLIDELAGYEQYF. CDR3 coding DNA: TGCGCCACCCTAATCGACGAACTAGCGGGCTACGAGCAGTACTTC. V and J are TRBV5-1 and TRBJ2-7; 9 bases map to TRBD2. This CDR3 has 15 residues. Trimming cost V 9 bases and J 3 bases; bases outside gene matches: 13. The germline CDR1 and CDR2 sequences are SGHRS and YFSETQ.

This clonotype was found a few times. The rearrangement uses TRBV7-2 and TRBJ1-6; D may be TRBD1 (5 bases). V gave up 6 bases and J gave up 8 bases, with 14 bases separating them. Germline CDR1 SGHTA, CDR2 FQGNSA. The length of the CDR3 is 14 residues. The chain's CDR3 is CASRGGTEYSPLHF. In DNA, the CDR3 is TGTGCCAGCAGGGGGGGGACGGAATATTCACCCCTCCACTTT. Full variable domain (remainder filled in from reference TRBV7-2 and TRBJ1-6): GAGVSQSPSNKVTEKGKDVELRCDPISGHTALYWYRQSLGQGLEFLIYFQGNSAPDKSGLPSDRFSAERTGGSVSTLTIQRTQQEDSAVYLCASRGGTEYSPLHFGNGTRLTVT.

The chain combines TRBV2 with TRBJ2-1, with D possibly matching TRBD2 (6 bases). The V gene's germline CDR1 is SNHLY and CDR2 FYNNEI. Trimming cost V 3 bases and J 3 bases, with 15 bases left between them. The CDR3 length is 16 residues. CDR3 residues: CASSDGGSSFYNEQFF. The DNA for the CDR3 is TGTGCCAGCAGTGATGGGGGGAGTAGCTTCTACAATGAGCAGTTCTTC.

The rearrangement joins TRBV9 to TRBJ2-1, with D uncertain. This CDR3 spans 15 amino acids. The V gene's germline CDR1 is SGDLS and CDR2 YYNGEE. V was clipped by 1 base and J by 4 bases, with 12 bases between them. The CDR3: CASSVLQEPYNEQFF. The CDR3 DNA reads TGTGCCAGCAGCGTACTCCAAGAACCTTACAATGAGCAGTTCTTC.

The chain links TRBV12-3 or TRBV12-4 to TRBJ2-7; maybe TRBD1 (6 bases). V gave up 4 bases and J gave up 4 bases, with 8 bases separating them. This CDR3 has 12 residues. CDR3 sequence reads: CASSSDRYEQYF. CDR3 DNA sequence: TGTGCCAGCAGTTCGGACAGATACGAGCAGTACTTC.